Following are 28 T cell receptor beta chains from one sample sequenced in a study of cytomegalovirus exposure and HLA in healthy donors (dated by TCRdb to 2016 to 2017). The method was the immunoSEQ multiplex PCR assay. The multiplex PCR relied on a mix of 60 forward primers for TCR Vbeta segments and 13 reverse primers for TCR Jbeta segments. TCRdb limited this immuneACCESS table to in-frame rearrangements with V and J called. A share of clones is missing; checked studies link under half to unresolved V genes, and the rest is unexplained. The table held for this sample gives roughly 120,000 clones. The ten most abundant clones make up around 3.6% of the sample. Specimen: PBMCs. Receptors were obtained from a man between 18 and 29 years old in good health and CMV-seronegative.

The CDR3 sequence is CASSLAGKRENEQFF. The CDR3 region has the DNA TGCGCCAGCAGCTTGGCCGGTAAGCGGGAGAATGAGCAGTTCTTC. The gene calls are TRBV5-1 and TRBJ2-1; 8 positions match TRBD2. CDR1 SGHRS and CDR2 YFSETQ come from the germline V gene. Unmatched junction bases numbered 6, after V lost 0 bases and J lost 7 bases. The CDR3 sequence is 15 residues long.

The chain links TRBV2 to TRBJ2-5; TRBD1 agrees at 9 bases. The CDR3 has 15 amino acids. After removal of 0 bases from V and 4 bases from J, the junction contained 3 bases not matched to a gene. From germline, CDR1 is SNHLY and CDR2 FYNNEI. CDR3 bases: TGTGCCAGCAGTGAAGCGCGGGACAGGGTAGAGACCCAGTACTTC. This gives the protein CASSEARDRVETQYF.

The rearrangement joins TRBV7-2 to TRBJ2-1; 7 nucleotides agree with TRBD1. The CDR3 loop spans 14 amino acids. Germline CDR1 and CDR2: SGHTA and FQGNSA. The junction had 8 bases not matched to a gene; V was cut back by 6 bases and J by 6 bases. CDR3 nucleotides: TGTGCCAGCAGGCCAGGGGGAAGTATCAATGAGCAGTTCTTC. This encodes CASRPGGSINEQFF.

The chain combines TRBV5-4 with TRBJ2-5, with D uncertain. This CDR3 contains 16 residues. V lost 0 bases to trimming and J lost 1 base, with 13 bases between them. In germline, CDR1 is SGHNT, CDR2 YYREEE (reference sequence). CDR3 in amino acids: CASSLALIEPQETQYF. CDR3 nucleotide sequence: TGTGCCAGCAGCTTGGCCCTGATAGAGCCCCAAGAGACCCAGTACTTC.

This rearrangement joins TRBV19 to TRBJ1-5; D is possibly TRBD1 (5 bases). This CDR3 has 17 amino acids. V gave up 7 bases and J gave up 0 bases, with 19 bases separating them. Germline CDR1 and CDR2: LNHDA and SQIVND (reference sequence). This chain's CDR3 is CASTPRQGSYSNQPQHF. Written as DNA, the CDR3 is TGTGCCAGTACCCCGCGGCAGGGCAGCTATAGCAATCAGCCCCAGCATTTT.

The genes are TRBV6-1 and TRBJ2-3; TRBD2 agrees at 15 bases. Unmatched junction bases numbered 0, after V lost 4 bases and J lost 4 bases. The CDR3 sequence is 15 residues long. In germline, CDR1 is MNHNS, CDR2 SASEGT. The CDR3 loop reads CASSGTSGGADTQYF. For the CDR3, the DNA is TGTGCCAGCAGTGGGACTAGCGGGGGGGCAGATACGCAGTATTTT.

The V call is TRBV27, the J call TRBJ2-1, with D maybe TRBD1 (6 bases). Germline V gives CDR1 MNHEY, CDR2 SMNVEV (reference sequence). The CDR3 spans 16 residues. V lost 2 bases, J lost 6 bases, and 17 bases lay in between. The CDR3 here is CASSLVRQVRGNEQFF. The CDR3 DNA reads TGTGCCAGCAGTTTAGTAAGACAGGTCCGGGGCAATGAGCAGTTCTTC.

The chain is built from TRBV18 and TRBJ1-1; weak D call: TRBD1 (6 bases). V gave up 6 bases and J gave up 7 bases, with 18 bases separating them. CDR1 is KGHSH and CDR2 is LQKENI in the germline V gene. This CDR3 spans 14 amino acids. CDR3 residues: CASSSSEGGGEAFF. CDR3 DNA: TGTGCCAGCTCTTCGTCCGAGGGGGGGGGTGAAGCTTTCTTT.

This chain connects TRBV6-5 to TRBJ2-7; 7 nucleotides match TRBD1. The J segment lost 0 bases and the V segment lost 8 bases, leaving 4 bases of the junction unmatched. Germline V gene lookup returns CDR1 MNHEY and CDR2 SVGAGI. This CDR3 region has 13 residues. This chain's CDR3 is CASRDSSSYEQYF. Here the CDR3 DNA reads TGTGCCAGCCGGGACAGTAGCTCCTACGAGCAGTACTTC.

As DNA, the CDR3 is TGTGCCAGCAGCGAGCCGGCCTACGAGCAGTACTTC. This gives the protein CASSEPAYEQYF. The chain recombines TRBV2 with TRBJ2-7; no clear D. The CDR3 extends over 12 amino acids. Trimming cost V 6 bases and J 2 bases, with 8 bases left between them. Germline assignment: CDR1 SNHLY and CDR2 FYNNEI.

The J gene is TRBJ2-1, the V gene TRBV15; 8 bases line up with TRBD2. V shed 0 bases and J 2 bases; nucleotides not matched to a gene: 3. CDR1 and CDR2 from the germline V gene are LNHNV and YYDKDF (reference sequence). CDR3 length: 16 residues. The CDR3 here is CATSRESAGAYNEQFF. The CDR3 DNA reads TGTGCCACCAGCAGAGAGTCAGCGGGGGCCTACAATGAGCAGTTCTTC.

The V and J genes are TRBV2 and TRBJ1-1; D is ambiguous. V gave up 7 bases and J gave up 0 bases, with 9 bases separating them. The CDR3 sequence is 13 residues long. Germline lookup yields CDR1 SNHLY and CDR2 FYNNEI. CDR3 DNA sequence: TGTGCCAGCAATTTGTACATGAACACTGAAGCTTTCTTT. Its protein is CASNLYMNTEAFF.

The V and J genes are TRBV2 and TRBJ1-5, with a weak D call TRBD1 (6 bases). There are 15 residues in the CDR3. V gave up 5 bases and J gave up 3 bases, with 14 bases separating them. The V gene's germline CDR1 is SNHLY and CDR2 FYNNEI. In DNA, the CDR3 is TGTGCCAGCAGTCAAACCCGGACAGACAATCAGCCCCAGCATTTT. Translating it yields CASSQTRTDNQPQHF.

The chain is built from TRBV6-5 and TRBJ2-5; 10 positions match TRBD2. V lost 4 bases to trimming and J lost 2 bases; unmatched junction nucleotides: 7. Germline V gives CDR1 MNHEY, CDR2 SVGAGI. The CDR3 has 16 amino acids. The CDR3 nucleotides read TGTGCCAGCAGTTTCCAACTAGCGGGGACGCAAGAGACCCAGTACTTC. Protein: CASSFQLAGTQETQYF.

The genes are TRBV16 and TRBJ2-3; maybe TRBD1 (5 bases). Germline V gives CDR1 KGHSY, CDR2 FQNENV. CDR3 length equals 14 residues. The V end was cut by 2 bases, the J end by 3 bases, with 9 bases between. The CDR3 nucleotides are TGTGCCAGCAGCCAACCGACAGCGACAGATACGCAGTATTTT. Its protein product is CASSQPTATDTQYF.

The V gene is TRBV7-9, the J gene TRBJ2-1; TRBD2 agrees at 7 bases. The CDR3 is made up of 17 amino acids. The germline V gene encodes CDR1 SEHNR and CDR2 FQNEAQ (reference sequence). The V gene end was trimmed by 6 bases and the J gene end by 3 bases; junction bases not matched to a gene: 14. The CDR3: CASSPPRRLAVYNEQFF. In DNA, the CDR3 is TGTGCCAGCAGTCCCCCACGTCGGCTAGCGGTCTACAATGAGCAGTTCTTC.

CDR3 loop: CASSASTGAAFF. The CDR3 DNA follows: TGTGCCAGCAGTGCCTCGACAGGGGCAGCTTTCTTT. The chain employs TRBV6-1 and TRBJ1-1; 8 nucleotides agree with TRBD1. Germline-derived CDR1 and CDR2 are MNHNS and SASEGT. The junction had 5 bases not matched to a gene; V was cut back by 4 bases and J by 10 bases. CDR3 size: 12 residues.

CDR3 protein: CASSLVWEGPNIQYF. In nucleotides, the CDR3 is TGTGCCAGCAGCTTAGTCTGGGAGGGGCCAAACATTCAGTACTTC. J is TRBJ2-4 and V is TRBV7-9; 7 nucleotides match TRBD2. The germline CDR1 and CDR2 sequences are SEHNR and FQNEAQ (reference sequence). Losses at the gene ends were 1 base for V and 6 bases for J; bases not matched to a gene: 6. CDR3 length: 15 amino acids.

The genes are TRBV5-5 and TRBJ1-4; D is ambiguous. The CDR3 sequence is 16 residues long. The germline CDR1 and CDR2 sequences are SGHKS and YYEKEE (reference sequence). Trimming removed 0 bases from V and 2 bases from J, with 11 bases in between. The chain's CDR3 is CASSLGGLRTNEKLFF. CDR3 in DNA: TGTGCCAGCAGCTTGGGAGGGCTCAGGACTAATGAAAAACTGTTTTTT. The full variable domain, in which reference TRBV5-5 and TRBJ1-4 provide the parts outside the CDR3, is DAGVTQSPTHLIKTRGQQVTLRCSPISGHKSVSWYQQVLGQGPQFIFQYYEKEERGRGNFPDRFSARQFPNYSSELNVNALLLGDSALYLCASSLGGLRTNEKLFFGSGTQLSVL.

In nucleotides, the CDR3 is TGTGCCAGCAGCTCTACGGACACCATATATTTT. Protein sequence: CASSSTDTIYF. The gene calls are TRBV11-1 and TRBJ1-3; D not certain. V gave up 4 bases and J gave up 8 bases, with 6 bases separating them. The CDR3 is 11 residues long. CDR1 and CDR2 from the germline V gene are SGHAT and FQDESV (reference sequence). Together with reference TRBV11-1 and TRBJ1-3, the CDR3 gives the full variable domain: EAEVAQSPRYKITEKSQAVAFWCDPISGHATLYWYRQILGQGPELLVQFQDESVVDDSQLPKDRFSAERLKGVDSTLKIQPAELGDSAMYLCASSSTDTIYFGEGSWLTVV.

This rearrangement joins TRBV7-8 to TRBJ2-7; unclear D gene. The CDR3 spans 17 residues. V was cut by 1 base and J by 0 bases, with 16 bases left in between. CDR1 is SGHVS and CDR2 is FQNEAQ in the germline V gene. The CDR3 loop reads CASSLEALGPSSYEQYF. CDR3 DNA sequence: TGTGCCAGCAGCTTAGAGGCGCTGGGCCCGAGCTCCTACGAGCAGTACTTC. Full variable domain (rest looked up from reference TRBV7-8 and TRBJ2-7): GAGVSQSPRYKVAKRGQDVALRCDPISGHVSLFWYQQALGQGPEFLTYFQNEAQLDKSGLPSDRFFAERPEGSVSTLKIQRTQQEDSAVYLCASSLEALGPSSYEQYFGPGTRLTVT.

Details on this clone: This sample includes further DNA sequences coding for the same CDR3. The chain couples TRBV7-9 to TRBJ2-7, with D possibly being TRBD1 (6 bases). V was pared by 5 bases and J by 4 bases, with 9 bases between. In germline, CDR1 is SEHNR, CDR2 FQNEAQ (reference sequence). The CDR3 sequence is 12 residues long. The CDR3 DNA is TGTGCCAGCAGCGAAACAGGGTACGAGCAGTACTTC. It yields the protein CASSETGYEQYF.

The chain carries TRBV27 and TRBJ1-1; 7 positions match TRBD1. CDR1 MNHEY and CDR2 SMNVEV come from the germline V gene (reference sequence). With V trimmed by 5 bases and J by 3 bases, 6 bases remained unmatched. The CDR3 length is 14 residues. CDR3 in amino acids: CASSVQGWDTEAFF. The DNA of the CDR3 is TGTGCCAGCAGTGTACAGGGGTGGGACACTGAAGCTTTCTTT.

The CDR3: CASNPVGSSREKLFF. In DNA form, the CDR3 reads TGTGCCAGCAACCCGGTCGGGTCTTCTAGGGAAAAACTGTTTTTT. The J gene is TRBJ1-4, the V gene TRBV6-1; D unclear. The CDR3 length is 15 residues. Trimming took off 7 bases at V and 8 bases at J, with 20 bases between the two ends. Germline assignment: CDR1 MNHNS and CDR2 SASEGT.

The chain joins TRBV5-1 to TRBJ1-1; D is perhaps TRBD1 (6 bases). V lost 3 bases and J 6 bases, leaving 9 bases between the germline ends. Germline CDR1 is SGHRS and CDR2 is YFSETQ. The CDR3 spans 12 residues. The DNA for the CDR3 is TGCGCCAGCAGCTCAGGACAGCCTGAAGCTTTCTTT. Translating it yields CASSSGQPEAFF.

J is TRBJ2-5 and V is TRBV30; tentatively, D is TRBD1 (6 bases). V was cut by 3 bases and J by 11 bases, with 22 bases left in between. The CDR3 contains 14 residues. Germline values: CDR1 GTSNPN, CDR2 SVGIG (reference sequence). Here the CDR3 reads CAWRDEQGSLEQYF. The CDR3 DNA follows: TGTGCCTGGAGGGATGAACAGGGCTCTCTTGAGCAGTACTTC.

The chain joins TRBV6-5 to TRBJ1-4; D not resolved. Germline V CDR1 and CDR2: MNHEY, SVGAGI. V was pared by 2 bases and J by 7 bases, with 11 bases between. The CDR3 spans 14 residues. This CDR3 is CASSYDIGGEKLFF. The DNA of the CDR3 is TGTGCCAGCAGTTACGACATCGGTGGTGAAAAACTGTTTTTT.

The CDR3: CASSLEVTSYNEQFF. Written as DNA, the CDR3 is TGCGCCAGCAGCTTGGAGGTCACTAGTTACAATGAGCAGTTCTTC. The chain employs TRBV5-1 and TRBJ2-1; D may be TRBD2 (5 bases). In germline, CDR1 is SGHRS, CDR2 YFSETQ. This CDR3 is 15 amino acids long. Trimming pared 0 bases from V and 4 bases from J, leaving 11 bases between.